These 22 T cell receptor beta chains were sequenced from one sample in a study of human CD8 memory T cell subsets. Libraries of TCR beta chains were produced by 5' RACE (UMI-labeled). TCRdb re-called the 5' RACE reads and catalogs CDR3 proteins one per entry, DNA excluded. The sample totals fewer than 20,000 distinct CDR3 sequences. Source material: CD8+ T cells from PBMCs. The receptors stem from a human donor in good health.

The chain uses TRBV29-1 and TRBJ2-7; there is no DNA to check the TCRdb D call of TRBD1. Germline CDR1 and CDR2: SQVTM and ANQGSEA. This CDR3 comprises 14 residues. The CDR3 sequence is CSCNGQGASYEQYF.

The CDR3 loop is CASSQDSFWNEQFF. The V gene is TRBV3-1, the J gene TRBJ2-1. CDR1 LGHDT and CDR2 YNNKEL come from the germline V gene (reference sequence). CDR3 length equals 14 residues.

The rearrangement links TRBV29-1 to TRBJ2-5; there is no DNA to check the TCRdb D call of TRBD2. Germline CDR1 is SQVTM and CDR2 is ANQGSEA. This CDR3 comprises 14 residues. CDR3 region: CSAGLAGVVETQYF.

This clonotype registers medium-sized by frequency. The chain has TRBV5-5 and TRBJ2-7. The germline gives CDR1 SGHKS, CDR2 YYEKEE (reference sequence). This CDR3 is built from 13 residues. CDR3 protein: CASSLAASYEQYF.

The J gene is TRBJ1-1, the V gene TRBV19. The CDR3 has 13 amino acids. From germline, CDR1 is LNHDA and CDR2 SQIVND (reference sequence). This CDR3 reads CASSIGHNTEAFF.

The chain employs TRBV29-1 and TRBJ1-2. The V gene's germline CDR1 is SQVTM and CDR2 ANQGSEA. The length of the CDR3 is 15 residues. The CDR3 loop is CSVYTQYEVRYGYTF.

The genes are TRBV14 and TRBJ2-3; TCRdb calls TRBD1, which cannot be checked without DNA. CDR3 length equals 14 residues. The germline gives CDR1 SGHDN, CDR2 FVKESK. The CDR3: CASSRNEGADTQYF.

V gene TRBV15 combines with J gene TRBJ2-1; no DNA is available, so the TRBD1 call from TCRdb remains unchecked. CDR3 size: 15 residues. The V gene's germline CDR1 is LNHNV and CDR2 YYDKDF (reference sequence). This chain's CDR3 is CATSRDRGHGNEQFF.

The chain combines TRBV3-1 with TRBJ1-1; no DNA is available, so the TRBD1 call from TCRdb remains unchecked. The germline CDR1 and CDR2 sequences are LGHDT and YNNKEL (reference sequence). The CDR3 is 15 residues long. The CDR3 sequence: CASTSNPTGGTEAFF.

The CDR3 is CASSLQGASTEAFF. This chain uses TRBV28 with TRBJ1-1; TCRdb gives TRBD1 as the D gene, but with no DNA this cannot be confirmed. There are 14 residues in the CDR3. Per germline, CDR1 MDHEN and CDR2 SYDVKM.

The V call is TRBV24-1, the J call TRBJ2-1; TCRdb's D call, TRBD2, is unchecked because there is no DNA. The CDR3 runs 14 residues. The germline V gene has CDR1 KGHDR and CDR2 SFDVKD. This CDR3 is CATKSSGGANEQFF.

The chain recombines TRBV27 with TRBJ2-1; TCRdb picks TRBD1, but there is no DNA to check that call. CDR1 and CDR2 from the germline V gene are MNHEY and SMNVEV (reference sequence). The CDR3 covers 15 residues. CDR3 in amino acids: CASSLGQAISNEQFF.

Judged by frequency, this clonotype is medium-sized. The genes are TRBV6-5 and TRBJ2-2; no DNA is available, so the TRBD1 call from TCRdb remains unchecked. This CDR3 has 16 residues. Germline V gene data show CDR1 as MNHEY and CDR2 as SVGAGI. CDR3 in amino acids: CASSYNSGGATGELFF.

The chain links TRBV6-2 or TRBV6-3 to TRBJ1-5. The germline V gene encodes CDR1 MNHEY and CDR2 SVGEGT. The CDR3 sequence is 13 residues long. CDR3 region: CASSYPLKTPQHF.

The CDR3 loop reads CSVEGLPDRGYEQYF. This chain links TRBV29-1 with TRBJ2-7; TCRdb gives TRBD1 as the D gene, but with no DNA this cannot be confirmed. In germline, CDR1 is SQVTM, CDR2 ANQGSEA. The CDR3 extends over 15 amino acids.

The chain employs TRBV3-1 and TRBJ2-1. CDR1 is LGHDT and CDR2 is YNNKEL in the germline V gene (reference sequence). This CDR3 is 15 amino acids long. This CDR3 reads CASSHRTGTYNEQFF.

The chain links TRBV3-1 to TRBJ2-5; the D gene TCRdb calls, TRBD1, cannot be checked with no DNA. The CDR3 totals 15 residues. Germline V gene data show CDR1 as LGHDT and CDR2 as YNNKEL (reference sequence). The CDR3 reads CASSLRRDRQETQYF.

This chain connects TRBV28 to TRBJ2-7; the D call from TCRdb, TRBD1, cannot be confirmed without DNA. CDR1 and CDR2 from the germline V gene are MDHEN and SYDVKM. This CDR3 contains 15 residues. CDR3 protein: CASSLGQGDFYEQYF.

The chain carries TRBV4-3 and TRBJ2-1; no DNA is available, so the TRBD2 call from TCRdb remains unchecked. The CDR3 loop spans 15 amino acids. Looked up from germline, CDR1 is LGHNA and CDR2 is YSLEER. CDR3 sequence reads: CASSQVTSGSNEQFF.

V gene TRBV10-2 combines with J gene TRBJ2-7; TCRdb calls TRBD1, which cannot be checked without DNA. The germline CDR1 and CDR2 sequences are WSHSY and SAAADI. This CDR3 has 14 residues. The CDR3 reads CASSESRAGYEQYF.

V usage is TRBV11-2 and J usage is TRBJ2-1; without DNA, the TCRdb call of TRBD1 cannot be checked. This CDR3 is built from 15 residues. Germline V gene data show CDR1 as SGHAT and CDR2 as FQNNGV. The CDR3 protein is CASSSSGTVGNEQFF.

The V and J genes are TRBV7-6 and TRBJ2-7; TCRdb's D gene call, TRBD1, goes unchecked for lack of DNA. The germline CDR1 and CDR2 sequences are SGHVS and FNYEAQ. This CDR3 comprises 14 residues. This CDR3 is CASSLAEQGYEQYF.